What follows are 21 T cell receptor beta chains derived from one specimen sequenced in a study of shared clonotypes between healthy human individuals (dated by TCRdb to about 2020). CD8 naive samples were CD45RO-negative cells positively selected for CCR7, giving a CD45RA+CCR7+ population that excluded TemRA cells. Libraries came from the immunoSEQ multiplex PCR assay. Held by TCRdb, this immuneACCESS table contains in-frame sequences only and omits some clones. Under half of the omission traces to an unresolved V gene where checked; the cause of the rest is unknown. For this sample there are almost 700,000 clones; under 95% appear just once. The top ten clones comprise approximately 24% of the sample. Material: naive CD8+ T cells sorted from blood. The meaning of the sample's cell subset or site label: CD45RA+CCR7+. The receptors stem from a man aged 25-45 years in good health.

With regard to this clone: A much more abundant neighbour one base away suggests this may be a read error. The sample carries other DNA sequences with the same CDR3. The chain employs TRBV7-8 and TRBJ2-7; no clear D. CDR1 SGHVS and CDR2 FQNEAQ come from the germline V gene. The CDR3 has 11 residues. The V end was cut by 6 bases, the J end by 2 bases, with 5 bases between. The CDR3, as DNA: TGTGCCAGCAGTCTAACCTACGAGCAGTACTTC. This sequence encodes CASSLTYEQYF.

The sample holds a few counts of this clone. This rearrangement joins TRBV7-9 to TRBJ2-7; D may be TRBD2 (6 bases). CDR1 is SEHNR, CDR2 FQNEAQ, per germline (reference sequence). V was clipped by 5 bases and J by 3 bases, with 11 bases between them. The length of the CDR3 is 13 residues. The DNA of the CDR3 is TGTGCCAGCAGCCCCCGGGACTTCTACGAGCAGTACTTC. It encodes CASSPRDFYEQYF.

The rearrangement joins TRBV5-5 to TRBJ1-1, with TRBD1 matching 7 bases. Losses at the gene ends were 4 bases for V and 1 base for J; bases not matched to a gene: 4. Germline V gene lookup returns CDR1 SGHKS and CDR2 YYEKEE (reference sequence). The CDR3 contains 14 residues. CDR3: CASSPGQTNTEAFF. In DNA, the CDR3 is TGTGCCAGCAGCCCGGGACAGACGAACACTGAAGCTTTCTTT.

The rearrangement joins TRBV27 to TRBJ1-2; no firm D call. The V end lost 5 bases, the J end lost 7 bases, and 11 bases lay between the germline ends. The V gene's germline CDR1 is MNHEY and CDR2 SMNVEV (reference sequence). The CDR3 runs 12 residues. The CDR3 region has the DNA TGTGCCAGCAGTCCCCCCCGCGGTGGCTACACCTTC. Translation: CASSPPRGGYTF.

The chain combines TRBV27 with TRBJ2-1; the D is unclear. Germline CDR1 and CDR2: MNHEY and SMNVEV (reference sequence). The V and J ends lost 0 bases and 7 bases respectively, with 7 bases between them. There are 13 residues in the CDR3. CDR3 loop: CASSLSAVNEQFF. The CDR3 DNA is TGTGCCAGCAGTTTATCGGCGGTAAATGAGCAGTTCTTC.

The chain is built from TRBV19 and TRBJ1-1; D gene ambiguous. This CDR3 region has 15 residues. The germline gives CDR1 LNHDA, CDR2 SQIVND (reference sequence). V was trimmed by 9 bases and J by 0 bases, leaving 17 bases between them. The CDR3 sequence is CARPTVTSVNTEAFF. CDR3 DNA sequence: TGTGCCAGACCTACCGTAACGAGTGTGAACACTGAAGCTTTCTTT.

V is TRBV7-9 and J is TRBJ2-1; 9 positions agree with TRBD1. The germline V gene encodes CDR1 SEHNR and CDR2 FQNEAQ (reference sequence). With 7 bases clipped from V and 6 bases from J, the junction kept 16 bases outside the gene matches. This CDR3 has 17 amino acids. CDR3 in DNA: TGTGCCAGCACCCCCCTCCCGGGACAGGGATTTGGCAATGAGCAGTTCTTC. It is translated as CASTPLPGQGFGNEQFF.

This chain joins TRBV5-1 and TRBJ1-2, with D tentatively TRBD1 (5 bases). Germline lookup yields CDR1 SGHRS and CDR2 YFSETQ. Between the trimmed V and J ends, which lost 0 bases and 7 bases, there was a span of 13 bases. This CDR3 contains 14 residues. The CDR3 region is CASSLVGPQGGYTF. The DNA of the CDR3 is TGCGCCAGCAGCTTGGTTGGCCCTCAGGGTGGCTACACCTTC.

The chain combines TRBV9 with TRBJ1-5; D call uncertain. V was clipped by 3 bases and J by 0 bases, with 7 bases between them. The CDR3 totals 14 residues. CDR1 and CDR2 from the germline V gene are SGDLS and YYNGEE. In DNA form, the CDR3 reads TGTGCCAGCAGCGACAGTTATAGCAATCAGCCCCAGCATTTT. Protein: CASSDSYSNQPQHF.

This chain uses TRBV5-1 with TRBJ2-7, with 8 bases aligning to TRBD1. The CDR3 covers 13 residues. V trimming: 7 bases; J trimming: 7 bases; junction bases outside the gene matches: 10. Germline-derived CDR1 and CDR2 are SGHRS and YFSETQ. CDR3 sequence: CASGSQGAGEQYF. The CDR3 coding sequence is TGCGCCAGCGGTAGTCAGGGGGCTGGAGAGCAGTACTTC.

The V and J genes are TRBV28 and TRBJ1-5; 9 bases map to TRBD1. The trim removed 2 bases at V and 2 bases at J, leaving 10 bases unmatched. The germline V gene encodes CDR1 MDHEN and CDR2 SYDVKM. This CDR3 has 18 amino acids. In DNA form, the CDR3 reads TGTGCCAGCAGTTTAACCGGGACAGGGAATGTTGGCAATCAGCCCCAGCATTTT. It specifies CASSLTGTGNVGNQPQHF.

Only one count was recorded for this clone. This chain joins TRBV11-2 and TRBJ2-2; D unresolved. Per germline, CDR1 SGHAT and CDR2 FQNNGV. This CDR3 contains 12 residues. The V end lost 6 bases, the J end lost 4 bases, and 6 bases lay between the germline ends. The CDR3 DNA follows: TGTGCCAGCAGGCTGCCCACCGGGGAGCTGTTTTTT. It encodes CASRLPTGELFF.

V is TRBV20-1 and J is TRBJ2-5, with D unclear. Germline lookup yields CDR1 DFQATT and CDR2 SNEGSKA (reference sequence). CDR3 size: 11 residues. Trimming took off 2 bases at V and 2 bases at J, with 3 bases between the two ends. As DNA, the CDR3 is TGCAGTGCTAGACAGCAAGAGACCCAGTACTTC. Translating gives CSARQQETQYF.

This chain joins TRBV7-9 and TRBJ1-5; D is unresolved. The germline gives CDR1 SEHNR, CDR2 FQNEAQ (reference sequence). CDR3 length: 15 amino acids. Trimming left V 5 bases short and J 3 bases short, with 14 bases between. This chain's CDR3 is CASSRMDGYNQPQHF. The CDR3 nucleotides are TGTGCCAGCAGCCGAATGGACGGGTACAATCAGCCCCAGCATTTT.

This rearrangement joins TRBV11-2 to TRBJ2-1; no firm D call. The CDR3 runs to 12 residues. Trimming took off 5 bases at V and 9 bases at J, with 11 bases between the two ends. Germline assignment: CDR1 SGHAT and CDR2 FQNNGV. In nucleotides, the CDR3 is TGTGCCAGCAGCCACTCGCCGGGTGAGCAGTTCTTC. Protein: CASSHSPGEQFF.

The gene calls are TRBV11-2 and TRBJ2-1; 12 nucleotides line up with TRBD2. Germline assignment: CDR1 SGHAT and CDR2 FQNNGV. V lost 5 bases to trimming and J lost 6 bases; unmatched junction nucleotides: 8. This CDR3 spans 16 amino acids. Here the CDR3 reads CASSPKLAGGINEQFF. The CDR3 DNA sequence: TGTGCCAGCAGCCCCAAACTAGCGGGAGGAATCAATGAGCAGTTCTTC.

Comment on this clone: This specimen includes other DNA sequences encoding the same CDR3. The chain recombines TRBV15 with TRBJ2-1, with 7 bases that match TRBD2. J was trimmed by 5 bases and V by 1 base; bases with no gene match: 2. The CDR3 spans 14 residues. Germline loops: CDR1 LNHNV, CDR2 YYDKDF (reference sequence). CDR3 in amino acids: CATSRGLADNEQFF. CDR3 DNA sequence: TGTGCCACCAGCAGAGGTCTAGCGGACAATGAGCAGTTCTTC.

The chain couples TRBV20-1 to TRBJ2-7; D not resolved. CDR3 length equals 11 residues. Germline V lookup: CDR1 DFQATT, CDR2 SNEGSKA (reference sequence). Trimming cost V 6 bases and J 6 bases, with 12 bases left between them. The CDR3 DNA sequence: TGCAGTGCGAAGGCTGTTCGCGAGCAGTACTTC. This sequence encodes CSAKAVREQYF.

The sample holds one count of this clone. The chain's CDR3 is CASSLAAGQYNEQFF. The CDR3 bases are TGTGCCAGCAGCTTAGCTGCGGGACAATACAATGAGCAGTTCTTC. The chain uses TRBV7-2 and TRBJ2-1; either TRBD1 or TRBD2 may fit D (6 bases each). This CDR3 is 15 amino acids long. V was shortened by 0 bases and J by 4 bases, with 10 bases between the two germline ends. CDR1 is SGHTA and CDR2 is FQGNSA in the germline V gene.

The chain has TRBV2 and TRBJ1-1; the D is unclear. The CDR3 consists of 11 residues. Germline CDR1 reads SNHLY; CDR2 reads FYNNEI. V shed 4 bases and J shed 4 bases, with 4 bases lying between them. This chain's CDR3 is CASSVRTEAFF. The DNA of the CDR3 is TGTGCCAGCAGTGTACGCACTGAAGCTTTCTTT.

The chain links TRBV27 to TRBJ2-1, with 9 bases matching TRBD2. The CDR3 covers 14 residues. J lost 6 bases, V lost 9 bases, and 9 bases had no gene match. Germline assignment: CDR1 MNHEY and CDR2 SMNVEV (reference sequence). The CDR3 DNA follows: TGTGCCAGTGCCGTAGCGGGAGCCGTCAATGAGCAGTTCTTC. As protein: CASAVAGAVNEQFF.